The T cell receptor beta chain described here comes from a study of cytomegalovirus exposure and HLA in healthy donors. Study-wide results and caveats: In an earlier analysis, in roughly 600 donors, most V segments appeared productive either ~90% or ~30% of the time.

Germline assignment: CDR1 SNHLY and CDR2 FYNNEI. The CDR3 spans 15 residues. The V and J ends lost 8 bases and 1 base respectively, with 14 bases between them. PCR employed 60 Vbeta and 13 Jbeta primers. Data came from immunoSEQ multiplex PCR; TCRdb stores just in-frame clones and leaves some out. The sample has around 130,000 clones; over 8% are singletons. As to this clone: Its matching antigen is unknown.

The chain couples TRBV2 to TRBJ2-2; tentatively, D is TRBD1 (6 bases). The TCR sequence derives from a man between 35 and 55 years old in good health and CMV-seronegative. Sequencing input: PBMCs. The CDR3 sequence is CASSRETGNTGELFF. The DNA of the CDR3 is TGTGCCAGCTCTAGGGAGACAGGGAACACCGGGGAGCTGTTTTTT.